This entry lists 26 T cell receptor beta chains sequenced from one sample in a study of OX40 agonist ivuxolimab in advanced cancers. The data were produced by immunoSEQ multiplex PCR, yet TCRdb's version contains in-frame clones alone and is incomplete. The table has tens of thousands of clones, 85% to 90% seen once; the top ten hold about 0.8%. The sequences come from CD4+ or CD8+ T cells sorted from blood, collected in a trial of the OX40 agonist ivuxolimab. The receptors stem from an adult with an advanced solid tumor such as melanoma, head and neck, liver or kidney cancer.

This clone was counted once. The V call is TRBV5-5, the J call TRBJ1-3, with D perhaps TRBD1 (5 bases). This CDR3 contains 15 residues. Germline V lookup: CDR1 SGHKS, CDR2 YYEKEE (reference sequence). V was pared by 2 bases and J by 2 bases, with 11 bases between. CDR3 sequence: CASSFGGATGNTIYF. The CDR3 DNA follows: TGTGCCAGCAGCTTTGGGGGAGCTACTGGAAACACCATATATTTT.

The gene calls are TRBV7-2 and TRBJ2-3, with 15 bases that match TRBD2. The CDR3 runs to 19 residues. In germline, CDR1 is SGHTA, CDR2 FQGNSA. Trimming at V came to 5 bases and at J to 0 bases, leaving 9 bases not matched to a gene. CDR3 sequence reads: CASSPSGLAGGPSTDTQYF. The CDR3 DNA is TGTGCCAGCAGCCCCTCCGGACTAGCGGGAGGGCCTAGCACAGATACGCAGTATTTT.

The V gene is TRBV28, the J gene TRBJ2-3; D may correspond to TRBD1 or TRBD2 (5 bases each). The CDR3 is 16 residues long. V was trimmed by 4 bases and J by 0 bases, leaving 14 bases between them. Germline V gives CDR1 MDHEN, CDR2 SYDVKM. The chain's CDR3 is CASSSPGADSTDTQYF. The DNA for the CDR3 is TGTGCCAGCAGTTCCCCCGGGGCCGATAGCACAGATACGCAGTATTTT.

This clone has just a few counts. V and J are TRBV19 and TRBJ1-5, with D unclear. Between the trimmed V and J ends, which lost 7 bases and 6 bases, there was a span of 13 bases. Germline-derived CDR1 and CDR2 are LNHDA and SQIVND (reference sequence). This CDR3 has 13 residues. The CDR3 loop is CASTGVIGQPQHF. The CDR3 bases are TGTGCCAGTACTGGAGTCATAGGTCAGCCCCAGCATTTT.

The chain employs TRBV30 and TRBJ2-1, with D perhaps TRBD2 (7 bases). Germline V gives CDR1 GTSNPN, CDR2 SVGIG (reference sequence). The CDR3 consists of 13 residues. V was clipped by 4 bases and J by 5 bases, with 12 bases between them. The CDR3 is CAWKGGNHNEQFF. DNA of the CDR3: TGTGCCTGGAAGGGGGGGAACCACAATGAGCAGTTCTTC.

The chain links TRBV30 to TRBJ1-5, with 7 nucleotides matching TRBD1. Trimming removed 1 base from V and 2 bases from J; junction bases left unmatched: 8. Germline lookup yields CDR1 GTSNPN and CDR2 SVGIG (reference sequence). This CDR3 is 16 amino acids long. The CDR3 region has the DNA TGTGCCTGGAGTGCAAGCCGACAGGGAGGCAATCAGCCCCAGCATTTT. Translation gives CAWSASRQGGNQPQHF.

This chain uses TRBV11-2 with TRBJ2-7; perhaps D is TRBD1 or TRBD2 (5 bases each). The CDR3 sequence is 11 residues long. The germline CDR1 and CDR2 sequences are SGHAT and FQNNGV. Trimming left V 6 bases short and J 4 bases short, with 7 bases between. The CDR3 region has the DNA TGTGCCAGCAGTTGGGGGTACGAGCAGTACTTC. It is translated as CASSWGYEQYF.

This chain joins TRBV19 and TRBJ1-1; D is possibly TRBD1 (5 bases). The V end was cut by 7 bases, the J end by 0 bases, with 18 bases between. Germline V gene sequence: CDR1 LNHDA, CDR2 SQIVND (reference sequence). The CDR3 totals 16 residues. In nucleotides, the CDR3 is TGTGCCAGTACCACCGGGGCGGGACTCCTGAACACTGAAGCTTTCTTT. It translates to CASTTGAGLLNTEAFF. The entire variable domain, with the rest obtained from reference TRBV19 and TRBJ1-1, is as follows: DGGITQSPKYLFRKEGQNVTLSCEQNLNHDAMYWYRQDPGQGLRLIYYSQIVNDFQKGDIAEGYSVSREKKESFPLTVTSAQKNPTAFYLCASTTGAGLLNTEAFFGQGTRLTVV.

This chain connects TRBV5-8 to TRBJ1-1, with 8 bases lining up with TRBD1. With 0 bases clipped from V and 11 bases from J, the junction kept 6 bases outside the gene matches. The length of the CDR3 is 13 residues. CDR1 is SGHTS and CDR2 is YDEGEE in the germline V gene. The CDR3 spells CASSLADRVGAFF. The CDR3 region has the DNA TGTGCCAGCAGCTTGGCGGACAGGGTTGGGGCTTTCTTT. The full variable domain, rest sourced from reference TRBV5-8 and TRBJ1-1, is EAGVTQSPTHLIKTRGQQATLRCSPISGHTSVYWYQQALGLGLQFLLWYDEGEERNRGNFPPRFSGRQFPNYSSELNVNALELEDSALYLCASSLADRVGAFFGQGTRLTVV.

This chain joins TRBV7-8 and TRBJ2-2; D gene unclear. V shed 2 bases and J shed 0 bases, with 13 bases lying between them. The CDR3 runs to 17 residues. In germline, CDR1 is SGHVS, CDR2 FQNEAQ. The CDR3 protein is CASSLRQLPTNTGELFF. CDR3 nucleotide sequence: TGTGCCAGCAGCTTAAGGCAGTTACCAACGAACACCGGGGAGCTGTTTTTT.

The CDR3 spells CASSEQAPSGNTIYF. The CDR3 DNA sequence: TGTGCCAGCAGTGAACAGGCGCCCTCTGGAAACACCATATATTTT. The rearrangement joins TRBV2 to TRBJ1-3; D gene uncertain. Germline values: CDR1 SNHLY, CDR2 FYNNEI. This CDR3 has 15 amino acids. V lost 2 bases to trimming and J lost 0 bases, with 8 bases between them.

CDR3 DNA: TGTGCCAGCAGCACAACCACTAGCGGGGGCTACGAGCAGTACTTC. Amino acids: CASSTTTSGGYEQYF. The chain couples TRBV7-2 to TRBJ2-7, with 11 positions matching TRBD2. The V gene's germline CDR1 is SGHTA and CDR2 FQGNSA. The length of the CDR3 is 15 residues. Germline trimming cut 5 bases from V and 3 bases from J; bases unmatched to any gene: 6.

The rearrangement uses TRBV19 and TRBJ1-4; tentatively, D is TRBD1 (5 bases). From germline, CDR1 is LNHDA and CDR2 SQIVND (reference sequence). CDR3 length equals 14 residues. V was shortened by 3 bases and J by 2 bases, with 7 bases between the two germline ends. For the CDR3, the DNA is TGTGCCAGTAGTATGGGGGGGACTAATGAAAAACTGTTTTTT. Translated: CASSMGGTNEKLFF.

The rearrangement links TRBV2 to TRBJ2-3, with D hard to call. This CDR3 is 12 amino acids long. Trimming pared 2 bases from V and 6 bases from J, leaving 6 bases between. The germline V gene encodes CDR1 SNHLY and CDR2 FYNNEI. The CDR3 loop is CASSEQTDTQYF. CDR3 nucleotides: TGTGCCAGCAGTGAACAGACCGATACGCAGTATTTT. The variable domain in full, with the rest retrieved from reference TRBV2 and TRBJ2-3, is EPEVTQTPSHQVTQMGQEVILRCVPISNHLYFYWYRQILGQKVEFLVSFYNNEISEKSEIFDDQFSVERPDGSNFTLKIRSTKLEDSAMYFCASSEQTDTQYFGPGTRLTVL.

The chain couples TRBV6-6 to TRBJ2-4; 9 bases agree with TRBD2. V gave up 4 bases and J gave up 8 bases; unmatched junction bases: 6. Germline V gene data show CDR1 as MNHNY and CDR2 as SVGAGI (reference sequence). CDR3 length: 14 residues. CDR3 sequence: CASSSGLAADIQYF. CDR3 DNA: TGTGCCAGCAGTTCGGGACTAGCTGCGGACATTCAGTACTTC.

The V call is TRBV4-2, the J call TRBJ2-7; the match to TRBD2 covers 10 bases. In germline, CDR1 is LGHNA, CDR2 YNFKEQ. The CDR3 length is 15 residues. V lost 2 bases to trimming and J lost 6 bases; unmatched junction nucleotides: 7. The CDR3 loop is CASSQLAGAEGEQYF. CDR3 DNA sequence: TGTGCCAGCAGCCAACTAGCGGGAGCTGAAGGCGAGCAGTACTTC.

V is TRBV27 and J is TRBJ2-1; D gene uncertain. Germline CDR1 MNHEY, CDR2 SMNVEV (reference sequence). This CDR3 region has 11 residues. V dropped 2 bases and J dropped 9 bases, with 5 bases sitting between them. The CDR3 nucleotides are TGTGCCAGCAGTTTAGTCGGTGAGCAGTTCTTC. Translated, it gives CASSLVGEQFF.

The chain couples TRBV27 to TRBJ1-2; 8 nucleotides line up with TRBD1. Germline loops: CDR1 MNHEY, CDR2 SMNVEV (reference sequence). The CDR3 is 14 amino acids. V was clipped by 2 bases and J by 4 bases; unmatched bases: 3. The CDR3 DNA reads as TGTGCCAGCAGTTTAACTGACAGGGGCTATGGCTACACCTTC. Its translation: CASSLTDRGYGYTF.

The chain is built from TRBV6-6 and TRBJ2-1; 12 bases line up with TRBD1. This CDR3 contains 15 residues. Germline assignment: CDR1 MNHNY and CDR2 SVGAGI (reference sequence). Germline trimming cut 6 bases from V and 7 bases from J; bases unmatched to any gene: 7. The CDR3 region is CASRLWDRGPNEQFF. The CDR3 DNA is TGTGCCAGCAGACTGTGGGACAGGGGGCCTAATGAGCAGTTCTTC.

The J gene is TRBJ2-7, the V gene TRBV4-3, with a possible D match to TRBD1 (6 bases). Trimming removed 1 base at V and 3 bases at J, with 13 bases between. The CDR3 loop spans 15 amino acids. Germline values: CDR1 LGHNA, CDR2 YSLEER. This CDR3 is CASSQGTVGFYEQYF. The CDR3 DNA reads TGCGCCAGCAGCCAAGGGACAGTGGGGTTCTACGAGCAGTACTTC.

CDR3 sequence: CASSEPGKNTEAFF. CDR3 nucleotides: TGTGCCAGCAGTGAACCCGGGAAGAACACTGAAGCTTTCTTT. The rearrangement uses TRBV6-1 and TRBJ1-1; no clear D gene. CDR1 MNHNS and CDR2 SASEGT come from the germline V gene. Trimming left V 2 bases short and J 1 base short, with 8 bases between. The CDR3 is 14 residues long.

The chain couples TRBV29-1 to TRBJ2-6, with TRBD1 matching 9 bases. Per germline, CDR1 SQVTM and CDR2 ANQGSEA. The J segment lost 2 bases and the V segment lost 2 bases, leaving 7 bases of the junction unmatched. The CDR3 sequence is 17 residues long. In DNA, the CDR3 is TGCAGCGTTGAATTGGCCGGGACAGGGACTGGGGCCAACGTCCTGACTTTC. Protein: CSVELAGTGTGANVLTF.

The genes are TRBV18 and TRBJ2-7, with 8 bases identical to TRBD1. Germline-derived CDR1 and CDR2 are KGHSH and LQKENI. The CDR3 loop spans 16 amino acids. Trimming took 0 bases from V and 5 from J; bases not matched to a gene: 9. The CDR3 coding sequence is TGTGCCAGCTCACCACCTGCGGAGACAGGGGACCACGAGCAGTACTTC. It specifies CASSPPAETGDHEQYF.

V is TRBV6-6 and J is TRBJ1-6; D gene uncertain. The CDR3 consists of 13 residues. The germline V gene has CDR1 MNHNY and CDR2 SVGAGI (reference sequence). Trimming took 8 bases from V and 7 from J, leaving 12 bases between them. CDR3: CASAERWNSPLHF. DNA for the CDR3: TGTGCCAGCGCGGAACGGTGGAATTCACCCCTCCACTTT.

The chain recombines TRBV11-2 with TRBJ2-1, with 9 positions matching TRBD2. The germline V gene encodes CDR1 SGHAT and CDR2 FQNNGV. V was pared by 3 bases and J by 3 bases, with 3 bases of the junction left unmatched. The CDR3 runs 15 residues. The CDR3 loop reads CASSFSGRGYNEQFF. For the CDR3, the DNA is TGTGCCAGCAGCTTTAGCGGGAGAGGCTACAATGAGCAGTTCTTC.

This chain connects TRBV11-3 to TRBJ2-3, with D possibly called TRBD1 or TRBD2 (6 bases each). The CDR3 is 16 residues long. CDR1 SGHNT and CDR2 YENEEA come from the germline V gene. The V and J ends lost 3 bases and 1 base respectively, with 14 bases between them. Here the CDR3 DNA reads TGTGCCAGCAGCTTCGGGACACCGGGGGGCACAGATACGCAGTATTTT. Protein sequence: CASSFGTPGGTDTQYF.